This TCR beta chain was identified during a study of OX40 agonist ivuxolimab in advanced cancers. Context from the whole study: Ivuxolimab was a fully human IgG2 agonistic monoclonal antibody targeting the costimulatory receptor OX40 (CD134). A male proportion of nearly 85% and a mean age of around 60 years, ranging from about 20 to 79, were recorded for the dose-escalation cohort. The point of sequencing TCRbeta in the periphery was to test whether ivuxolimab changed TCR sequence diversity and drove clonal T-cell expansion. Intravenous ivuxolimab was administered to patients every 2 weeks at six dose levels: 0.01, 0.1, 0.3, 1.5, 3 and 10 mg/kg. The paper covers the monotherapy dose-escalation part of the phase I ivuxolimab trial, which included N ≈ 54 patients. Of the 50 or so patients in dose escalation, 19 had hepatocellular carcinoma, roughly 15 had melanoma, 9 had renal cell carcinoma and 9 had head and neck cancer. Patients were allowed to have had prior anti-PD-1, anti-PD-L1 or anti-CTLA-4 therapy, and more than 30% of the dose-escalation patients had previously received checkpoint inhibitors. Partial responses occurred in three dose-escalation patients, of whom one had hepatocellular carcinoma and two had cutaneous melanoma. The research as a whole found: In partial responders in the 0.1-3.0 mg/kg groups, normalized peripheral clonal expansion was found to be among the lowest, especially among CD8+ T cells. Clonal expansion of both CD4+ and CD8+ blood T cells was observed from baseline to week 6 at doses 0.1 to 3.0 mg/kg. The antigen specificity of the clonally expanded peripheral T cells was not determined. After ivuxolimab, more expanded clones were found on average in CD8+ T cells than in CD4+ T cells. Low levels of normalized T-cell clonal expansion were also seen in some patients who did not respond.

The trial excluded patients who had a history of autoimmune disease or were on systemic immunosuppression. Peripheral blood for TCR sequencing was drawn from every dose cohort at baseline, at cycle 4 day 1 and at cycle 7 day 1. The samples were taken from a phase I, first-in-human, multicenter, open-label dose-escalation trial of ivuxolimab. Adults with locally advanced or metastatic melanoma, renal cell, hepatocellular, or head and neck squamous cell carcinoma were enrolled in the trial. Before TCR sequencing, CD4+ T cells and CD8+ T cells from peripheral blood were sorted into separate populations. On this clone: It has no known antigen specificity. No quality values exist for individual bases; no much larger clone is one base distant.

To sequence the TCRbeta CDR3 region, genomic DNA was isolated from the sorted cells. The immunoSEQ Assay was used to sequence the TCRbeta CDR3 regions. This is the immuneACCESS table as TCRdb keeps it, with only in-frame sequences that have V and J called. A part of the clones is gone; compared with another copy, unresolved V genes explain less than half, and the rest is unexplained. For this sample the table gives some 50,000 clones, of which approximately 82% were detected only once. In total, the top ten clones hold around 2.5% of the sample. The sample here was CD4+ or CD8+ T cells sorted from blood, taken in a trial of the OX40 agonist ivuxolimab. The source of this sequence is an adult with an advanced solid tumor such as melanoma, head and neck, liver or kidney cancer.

The DNA sequence is as follows: TGCGCCAGCAGCCAAGCCGGGACAGTTTCTGGAAACACCATATATTTT. It translates as CASSQAGTVSGNTIYF. The chain couples TRBV4-3 to TRBJ1-3; 7 central nucleotides agree with TRBD1. For CDR1 and CDR2, the germline V gene lists LGHNA and YSLEER. At the junction V is shortened by 1 base and J by 1 base; bases outside the gene matches: 4. The CDR3 sequence holds 16 residues, the cysteine and phenylalanine included. Of the read, only the CDR3 DNA is kept; its 48 bases are in frame from base 1.